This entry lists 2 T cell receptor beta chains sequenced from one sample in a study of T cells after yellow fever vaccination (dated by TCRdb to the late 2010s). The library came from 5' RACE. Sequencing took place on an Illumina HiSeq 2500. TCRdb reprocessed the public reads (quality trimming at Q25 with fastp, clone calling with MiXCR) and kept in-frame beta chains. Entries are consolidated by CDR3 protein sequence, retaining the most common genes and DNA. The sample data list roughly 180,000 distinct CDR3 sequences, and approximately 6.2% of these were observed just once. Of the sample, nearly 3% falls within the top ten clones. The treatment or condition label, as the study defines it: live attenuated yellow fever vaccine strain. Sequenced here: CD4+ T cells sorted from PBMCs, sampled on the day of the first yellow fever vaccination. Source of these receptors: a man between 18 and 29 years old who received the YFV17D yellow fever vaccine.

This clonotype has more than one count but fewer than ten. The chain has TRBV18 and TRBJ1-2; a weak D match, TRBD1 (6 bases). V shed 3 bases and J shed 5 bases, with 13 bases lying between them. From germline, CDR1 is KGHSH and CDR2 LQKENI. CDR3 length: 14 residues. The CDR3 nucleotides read TGTGCCAGCTCACCCGGACAGAGCGATTATGGCTACACCTTC. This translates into CASSPGQSDYGYTF.

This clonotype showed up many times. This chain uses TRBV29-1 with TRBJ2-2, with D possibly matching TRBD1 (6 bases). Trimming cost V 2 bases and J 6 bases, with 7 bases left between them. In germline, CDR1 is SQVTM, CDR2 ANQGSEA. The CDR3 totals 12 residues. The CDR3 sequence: CSVEKGAGELFF. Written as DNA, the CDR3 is TGCAGCGTTGAAAAGGGGGCCGGGGAGCTGTTTTTT.